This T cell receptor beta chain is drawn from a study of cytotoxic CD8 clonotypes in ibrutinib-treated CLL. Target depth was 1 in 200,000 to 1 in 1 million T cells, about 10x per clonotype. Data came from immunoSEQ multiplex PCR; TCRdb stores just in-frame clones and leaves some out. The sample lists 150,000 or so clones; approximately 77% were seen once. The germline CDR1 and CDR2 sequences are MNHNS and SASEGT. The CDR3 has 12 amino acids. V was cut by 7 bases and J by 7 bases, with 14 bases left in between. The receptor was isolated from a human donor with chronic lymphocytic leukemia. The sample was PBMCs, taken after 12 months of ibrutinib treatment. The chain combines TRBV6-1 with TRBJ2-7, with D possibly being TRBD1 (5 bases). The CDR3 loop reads CASMAGFFEQYF. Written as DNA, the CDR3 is TGTGCCAGCATGGCAGGGTTCTTTGAGCAGTACTTC.